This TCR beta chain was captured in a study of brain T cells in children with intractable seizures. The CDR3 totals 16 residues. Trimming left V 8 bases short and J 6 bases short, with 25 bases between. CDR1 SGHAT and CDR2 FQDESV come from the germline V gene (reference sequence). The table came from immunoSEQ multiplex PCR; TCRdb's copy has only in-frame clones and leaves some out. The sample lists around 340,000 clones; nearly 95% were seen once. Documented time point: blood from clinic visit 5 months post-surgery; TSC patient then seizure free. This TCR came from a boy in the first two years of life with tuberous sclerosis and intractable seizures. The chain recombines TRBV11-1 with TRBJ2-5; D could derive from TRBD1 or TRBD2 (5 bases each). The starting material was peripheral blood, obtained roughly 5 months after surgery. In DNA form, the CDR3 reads TGTGCCAGCGGAGTCCTACCCTGGGACCCCCAGAAGACCCAGTACTTC. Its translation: CASGVLPWDPQKTQYF.